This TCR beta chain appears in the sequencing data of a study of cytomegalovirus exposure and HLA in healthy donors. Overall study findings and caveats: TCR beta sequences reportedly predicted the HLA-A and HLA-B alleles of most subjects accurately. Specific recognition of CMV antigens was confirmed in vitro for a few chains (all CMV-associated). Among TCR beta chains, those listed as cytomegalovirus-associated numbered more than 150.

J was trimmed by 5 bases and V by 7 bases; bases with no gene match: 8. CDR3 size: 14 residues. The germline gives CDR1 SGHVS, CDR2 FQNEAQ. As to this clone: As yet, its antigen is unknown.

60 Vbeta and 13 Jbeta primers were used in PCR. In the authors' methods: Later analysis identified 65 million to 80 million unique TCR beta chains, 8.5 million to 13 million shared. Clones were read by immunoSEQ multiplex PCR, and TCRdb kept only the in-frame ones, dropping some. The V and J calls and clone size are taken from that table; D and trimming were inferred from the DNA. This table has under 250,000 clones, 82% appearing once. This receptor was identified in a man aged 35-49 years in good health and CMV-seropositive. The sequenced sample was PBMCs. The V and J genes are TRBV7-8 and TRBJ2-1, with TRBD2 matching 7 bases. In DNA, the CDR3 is TGTGCCAGCAATTTGCGGGAGACAAACAATGAGCAGTTCTTC. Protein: CASNLRETNNEQFF.